This T cell receptor (beta chain) was captured in a study of spatial heterogeneity in lung cancer. Study-level information: PBMC samples from follow-up, when available, were sequenced at a median of around 23 months post-resection.

Each molecule of TCR cDNA was tagged with one unique molecular identifier. From the 5' RACE reads, TCRdb called clonotypes with MiXCR, one entry per CDR3 protein. The sample shows about 27,000 distinct CDR3 sequences, roughly 5.4% of them seen only once. Time point indicated: blood at routine non-recurrence follow-up after resection. Whole RNA, isolated from tumor, nontumor lung or frozen PBMC, was sequenced without prior sorting. This clonotype was seen at least ten times. Its antigen is still unknown. Study results and caveats: Ubiquitous expanded tumor TCRs were observed in blood more at resection than follow-up.

V was clipped by 8 bases and J by 3 bases; unmatched bases: 4. Germline lookup yields CDR1 MNHEY and CDR2 SVGEGT. The CDR3 is 12 residues long. This receptor was identified in a female donor with early-stage non-small cell lung cancer. The sequences come from PBMCs, collected at follow-up. The chain joins TRBV6-2 or TRBV6-3 to TRBJ2-7, with 7 nucleotides matching TRBD2. The CDR3 is CASGGGLYEQYF. Written as DNA, the CDR3 is TGTGCCAGCGGCGGGGGACTCTACGAGCAGTACTTC.